The 27 T cell receptor beta chains reported below all come from one sample, sequenced in a study of T cells in Graves' hyperthyroidism and ophthalmopathy. What was amplified from RNA transcripts were TCR beta CDR3 regions. Carried out on the TCR CDR3, a first-round RT-PCR used the HTBI primer set. MiXCR, applied by TCRdb to the multiplex PCR reads, yields one record per CDR3 protein. The sample shows more than 500,000 distinct CDR3 sequences, 16% of them seen only once. The sample taken for sequencing was blood. The receptors come from a woman in her twenties or thirties with Graves' ophthalmopathy.

This clonotype was found a few times. The chain links TRBV16 to TRBJ1-2; no definite D call. V gave up 0 bases and J gave up 4 bases, with 9 bases separating them. CDR3 size: 14 residues. Per germline, CDR1 KGHSY and CDR2 FQNENV. This CDR3 reads CASSQSIGSYGYTF. The DNA of the CDR3 is TGTGCCAGCAGCCAATCTATAGGTTCCTATGGCTACACCTTC.

This clonotype was counted at least ten times. The chain recombines TRBV12-3 or TRBV12-4 with TRBJ1-1, with D perhaps TRBD1 (5 bases). CDR3 size: 15 residues. V lost 2 bases, J lost 4 bases, and 14 bases lay in between. This CDR3 is CASSLSIRASTEAFF. The CDR3 nucleotides are TGTGCCAGCAGTTTAAGCATCAGGGCAAGCACTGAAGCTTTCTTT.

The chain carries TRBV30 and TRBJ2-3, with 11 bases identical to TRBD2. This CDR3 region has 17 residues. CDR1 is GTSNPN and CDR2 is SVGIG in the germline V gene (reference sequence). The junction had 11 bases not matched to a gene; V was cut back by 3 bases and J by 3 bases. The CDR3 region is CAWRVPSGRRWTDTQYF. The DNA for the CDR3 is TGTGCCTGGAGAGTACCTAGCGGGAGGAGGTGGACAGATACGCAGTATTTT.

The chain combines TRBV14 with TRBJ2-2, with D unresolved. The CDR3 consists of 16 residues. Germline CDR1 and CDR2: SGHDN and FVKESK. Between the trimmed V and J ends, which lost 1 base and 1 base, there was a span of 10 bases. The CDR3 nucleotides read TGTGCCAGCAGCCAAGTTGGGAAGCAGAACACCGGGGAGCTGTTTTTT. This encodes CASSQVGKQNTGELFF.

The V and J genes are TRBV28 and TRBJ1-1; D unclear. The ends were cut back, 3 bases at V and 0 bases at J, with 20 bases in the middle. CDR3 length: 18 residues. Germline values: CDR1 MDHEN, CDR2 SYDVKM. CDR3 protein: CASSFIVIQTLLNTEAFF. The CDR3 coding sequence is TGTGCCAGCAGTTTTATTGTGATACAGACGCTTTTGAACACTGAAGCTTTCTTT.

This clonotype was counted many times. CDR3 sequence (DNA): TGTGCCAGCAGCGTAGCCTCCGCCGGAACCTACGAGCAGTACTTC. Protein product: CASSVASAGTYEQYF. V usage is TRBV9 and J usage is TRBJ2-7; D not certain. The CDR3 extends over 15 amino acids. The V gene's germline CDR1 is SGDLS and CDR2 YYNGEE. Trimming cost V 0 bases and J 2 bases, with 12 bases left between them.

This clonotype has just a few counts. The chain links TRBV9 to TRBJ1-1; 8 bases are shared with TRBD1. CDR3 length equals 15 residues. The V segment lost 3 bases and the J segment 1 base; nucleotides outside the gene matches: 5. Germline CDR1 and CDR2: SGDLS and YYNGEE. CDR3 region: CASSAGGASNTEAFF. CDR3 coding DNA: TGTGCCAGCAGCGCAGGGGGCGCCTCGAACACTGAAGCTTTCTTT.

The chain uses TRBV7-3 and TRBJ2-3, with 13 bases lining up with TRBD2. The CDR3 runs to 16 residues. After removal of 5 bases from V and 4 bases from J, the junction contained 6 bases not matched to a gene. Germline lookup yields CDR1 SGHTA and CDR2 FQGTGA. The CDR3 nucleotides are TGTGCCAGCAGCCAATCACTAGCGGGAGGGGCAGATACGCAGTATTTT. Its protein is CASSQSLAGGADTQYF.

The genes are TRBV5-6 and TRBJ2-3; no definite D call. The V gene's germline CDR1 is SGHDT and CDR2 YYEEEE. CDR3 length: 13 residues. V lost 2 bases and J lost 0, with 4 bases in between. The CDR3 sequence is CASSFQSTDTQYF. In DNA, the CDR3 is TGTGCCAGCAGCTTTCAGAGCACAGATACGCAGTATTTT.

This clonotype turned up a few times. The chain is built from TRBV6-1 and TRBJ1-1; 9 bases fit TRBD1. This CDR3 is 16 amino acids long. V lost 5 bases and J lost 1; bases outside the gene matches: 8. In germline, CDR1 is MNHNS, CDR2 SASEGT. This chain's CDR3 is CASSSRTGVRNTEAFF. The CDR3 coding sequence is TGTGCCAGCAGTAGCCGGACAGGGGTCCGGAACACTGAAGCTTTCTTT.

This clonotype has at least ten counts. The gene calls are TRBV7-8 and TRBJ1-1; the D is unclear. Germline CDR1 is SGHVS and CDR2 is FQNEAQ. V lost 3 bases and J lost 0, with 23 bases in between. There are 19 residues in the CDR3. The CDR3: CASSLPTGVRERLNTEAFF. CDR3 nucleotide sequence: TGTGCCAGCAGCTTGCCCACGGGTGTAAGGGAGCGTTTGAACACTGAAGCTTTCTTT.

This clonotype has ten or more counts. The chain is built from TRBV30 and TRBJ2-7; 7 nucleotides line up with TRBD2. The CDR3 is 15 residues long. With V trimmed by 4 bases and J by 3 bases, 12 bases remained unmatched. The germline gives CDR1 GTSNPN, CDR2 SVGIG (reference sequence). The CDR3 here is CAWNPGGGGSYEQYF. CDR3 nucleotides: TGTGCCTGGAATCCCGGCGGGGGAGGGAGCTACGAGCAGTACTTC.

The table lists this clonotype with a few counts. This chain joins TRBV6-1 and TRBJ2-1, with D unresolved. The CDR3 is made up of 12 amino acids. From germline, CDR1 is MNHNS and CDR2 SASEGT. V lost 4 bases and J lost 7, with 8 bases in between. In DNA form, the CDR3 reads TGTGCCAGCAGTGGACCTAGGAATGAGCAGTTCTTC. Its protein is CASSGPRNEQFF.

In its sample, this clonotype was seen many times. The CDR3 loop is CASSGVAVANTEAFF. CDR3 nucleotides: TGTGCCAGCAGTGGGGTAGCGGTAGCGAACACTGAAGCTTTCTTT. The chain carries TRBV2 and TRBJ1-1; D not certain. CDR1 is SNHLY, CDR2 FYNNEI, per germline. The CDR3 has 15 residues. Trimming stripped 4 bases from V and 1 base from J, with 13 bases between.

This clonotype occurred a few times. The chain recombines TRBV2 with TRBJ2-3; 7 bases map to TRBD1. J was trimmed by 0 bases and V by 11 bases; bases with no gene match: 8. From germline, CDR1 is SNHLY and CDR2 FYNNEI. CDR3 length: 14 amino acids. CDR3 coding DNA: TGTGCCTGGATCTGGGACAGAAGCACAGATACGCAGTATTTT. It translates to CAWIWDRSTDTQYF.

This clonotype was found many times. The chain joins TRBV20-1 to TRBJ2-7; possible D gene TRBD2, 6 bases. V lost 6 bases and J lost 1, with 16 bases in between. The CDR3 is 14 residues long. In germline, CDR1 is DFQATT, CDR2 SNEGSKA (reference sequence). The CDR3 loop reads CSAQPGTESYEQYF. Here the CDR3 DNA reads TGCAGTGCGCAACCAGGGACTGAATCCTACGAGCAGTACTTC.

This clonotype was observed many times. The chain carries TRBV5-5 and TRBJ2-7, with D possibly matching TRBD2 (6 bases). Deletions cut 3 bases from V and 4 bases from J, with 8 bases between. The CDR3 totals 12 residues. Germline CDR1 SGHKS, CDR2 YYEKEE (reference sequence). Here the CDR3 reads CASSWGEYEQYF. The CDR3 DNA is TGTGCCAGCAGCTGGGGGGAATACGAGCAGTACTTC.

V gene TRBV11-2 combines with J gene TRBJ2-7, with 11 bases identical to TRBD2. V gave up 6 bases and J gave up 4 bases; unmatched junction bases: 5. Germline V gene lookup returns CDR1 SGHAT and CDR2 FQNNGV. The CDR3 sequence is 14 residues long. The DNA for the CDR3 is TGTGCCAGCAGTTGGACTAGCGGGCCTTACGAGCAGTACTTC. Translation: CASSWTSGPYEQYF.

In this sample, this clonotype turned up many times. The genes are TRBV28 and TRBJ1-4; D gene uncertain. The CDR3 totals 15 residues. Per the germline V gene, CDR1 is MDHEN and CDR2 is SYDVKM. Trimming left V 2 bases short and J 7 bases short, with 14 bases between. This chain's CDR3 is CASSLPQASGEKLFF. CDR3 bases: TGTGCCAGCAGTTTACCGCAGGCATCGGGTGAAAAACTGTTTTTT.

In this sample, this clonotype turned up a few times. V and J are TRBV7-2 and TRBJ1-2; D not resolved. This CDR3 region has 16 residues. V was clipped by 5 bases and J by 0 bases, with 16 bases between them. Germline assignment: CDR1 SGHTA and CDR2 FQGNSA. The CDR3 DNA is TGTGCCAGCAGCGCCGAGACCTTTGCCCCTAACTATGGCTACACCTTC. Its protein product is CASSAETFAPNYGYTF.

This clonotype was recorded at least ten times. This sequence joins TRBV18 and TRBJ2-1, with D tentatively TRBD1 (6 bases). The germline V gene encodes CDR1 KGHSH and CDR2 LQKENI. The CDR3 consists of 12 residues. V was cut by 1 base and J by 12 bases, with 10 bases left in between. CDR3: CASSPLEGGQFF. CDR3 in DNA: TGTGCCAGCTCACCACTAGAAGGGGGGCAGTTCTTC. The whole variable domain, filled in from reference TRBV18 and TRBJ2-1, reads NAGVMQNPRHLVRRRGQEARLRCSPMKGHSHVYWYRQLPEEGLKFMVYLQKENIIDESGMPKERFSAEFPKEGPSILRIQQVVRGDSAAYFCASSPLEGGQFFGPGTRLTVL.

The chain has TRBV30 and TRBJ1-1; D possibly corresponds to TRBD1 (5 bases). The V and J ends lost 4 bases and 4 bases respectively, with 31 bases between them. The germline V gene encodes CDR1 GTSNPN and CDR2 SVGIG (reference sequence). This CDR3 contains 19 residues. The CDR3 reads CAWTAPGHLIPPRTTEAFF. CDR3 nucleotides: TGTGCCTGGACAGCCCCCGGACACCTTATACCCCCGAGAACCACTGAAGCTTTCTTT. Looking up the rest from reference TRBV30 and TRBJ1-1 gives the full variable domain: SQTIHQWPATLVQPVGSPLSLECTVEGTSNPNLYWYRQAAGRGLQLLFYSVGIGQISSEVPQNLSASRPQDRQFILSSKKLLLSDSGFYLCAWTAPGHLIPPRTTEAFFGQGTRLTVV.

V gene TRBV19 combines with J gene TRBJ2-3; D not certain. Germline V gene lookup returns CDR1 LNHDA and CDR2 SQIVND (reference sequence). The CDR3 length is 14 residues. V was trimmed by 1 base and J by 3 bases, leaving 8 bases between them. This CDR3 reads CASSIGRVTDTQYF. The CDR3 nucleotides are TGTGCCAGTAGTATAGGCAGAGTGACAGATACGCAGTATTTT.

Ten or more counts support this clonotype. The chain couples TRBV10-3 to TRBJ1-2; D gene unclear. The CDR3 consists of 16 residues. V lost 0 bases and J lost 4, with 15 bases in between. Germline CDR1 ENHRY, CDR2 SYGVKD. CDR3 nucleotides: TGTGCCATCAGTGAGTCGGTGATACGGAGGGCCTATGGCTACACCTTC. It codes for CAISESVIRRAYGYTF.

This clonotype was picked up many times. This chain uses TRBV20-1 with TRBJ2-2, with 13 nucleotides matching TRBD2. This CDR3 region has 19 residues. Germline lookup yields CDR1 DFQATT and CDR2 SNEGSKA (reference sequence). Trimming removed 0 bases from V and 0 bases from J; junction bases left unmatched: 7. CDR3 nucleotides: TGCAGTGCTAGAGATTTCGGGACTAGCGGGACCGCGAACACCGGGGAGCTGTTTTTT. It specifies CSARDFGTSGTANTGELFF.

The chain couples TRBV4-3 to TRBJ1-1; 7 nucleotides line up with TRBD1. The CDR3 is 16 residues long. The germline gives CDR1 LGHNA, CDR2 YSLEER. V trimming: 3 bases; J trimming: 1 base; junction bases outside the gene matches: 8. The CDR3 bases are TGCGCCAGCAGCCAGCTCAGGGGGGACGGGAACACTGAAGCTTTCTTT. Its translation: CASSQLRGDGNTEAFF.

This clonotype was counted many times. This sequence joins TRBV7-2 and TRBJ2-7; tentative D call: TRBD2 (5 bases). In germline, CDR1 is SGHTA, CDR2 FQGNSA. The CDR3 contains 13 residues. Trimming shortened V by 1 base and J by 2 bases, and 6 bases separated the two germline ends. The CDR3 bases are TGTGCCAGCAGCTTAGTCGGGACCTACGAGCAGTACTTC. Translation: CASSLVGTYEQYF.